This T cell receptor beta chain originates from a study of T cell changes during pregnancy in multiple sclerosis. Trimming stripped 0 bases from V and 9 bases from J, with 8 bases between. The CDR3 is 12 residues long. In germline, CDR1 is SNHLY, CDR2 FYNNEI. This clone was counted between two and nine times. Produced via immunoSEQ multiplex PCR; TCRdb's table is partial and in-frame only. The data contain 91,000 or so clones, over 80% of them singletons. The rearrangement uses TRBV2 and TRBJ1-1; tentatively, D is TRBD1 (6 bases). The receptor comes from a female donor with multiple sclerosis, enrolled in a pregnancy study. Sequencing was performed on peripheral blood, taken after pregnancy. The CDR3, as DNA: TGTGCCAGCAGTGAAGCTACAGGGAAAGCTTTCTTT. Its translation is CASSEATGKAFF.